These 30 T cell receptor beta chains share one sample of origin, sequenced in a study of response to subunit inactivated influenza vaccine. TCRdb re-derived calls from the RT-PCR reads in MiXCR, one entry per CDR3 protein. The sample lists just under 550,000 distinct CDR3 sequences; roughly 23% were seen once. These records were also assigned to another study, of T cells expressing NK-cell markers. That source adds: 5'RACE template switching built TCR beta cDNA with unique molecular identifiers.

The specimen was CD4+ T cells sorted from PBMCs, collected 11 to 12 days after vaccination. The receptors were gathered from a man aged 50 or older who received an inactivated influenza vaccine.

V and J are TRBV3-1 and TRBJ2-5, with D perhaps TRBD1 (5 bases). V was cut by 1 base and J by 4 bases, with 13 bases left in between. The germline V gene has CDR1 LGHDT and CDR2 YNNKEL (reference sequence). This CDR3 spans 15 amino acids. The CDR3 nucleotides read TGTGCCAGCAGCCAAGCGGCAGGGTTCGGAGAGACCCAGTACTTC. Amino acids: CASSQAAGFGETQYF.

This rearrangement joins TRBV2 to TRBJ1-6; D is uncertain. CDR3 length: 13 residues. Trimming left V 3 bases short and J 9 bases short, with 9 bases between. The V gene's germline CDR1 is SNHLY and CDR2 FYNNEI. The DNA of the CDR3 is TGTGCCAGCAGTGAGGCAGTGGGTTCACCCCTCCACTTT. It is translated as CASSEAVGSPLHF.

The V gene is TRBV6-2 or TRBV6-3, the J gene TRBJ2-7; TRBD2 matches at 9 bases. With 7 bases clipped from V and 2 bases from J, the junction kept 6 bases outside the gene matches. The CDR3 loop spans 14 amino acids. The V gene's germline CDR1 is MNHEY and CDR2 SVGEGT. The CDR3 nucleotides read TGTGCCAGCACCCGAGCGGGAGGAACCTACGAGCAGTACTTC. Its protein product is CASTRAGGTYEQYF.

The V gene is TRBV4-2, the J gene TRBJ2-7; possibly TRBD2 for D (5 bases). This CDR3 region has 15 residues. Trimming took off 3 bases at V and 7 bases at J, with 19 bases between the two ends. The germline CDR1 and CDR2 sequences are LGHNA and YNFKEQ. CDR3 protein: CASSQGSHLSGEQYF. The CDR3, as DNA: TGTGCCAGCAGCCAGGGGTCGCATTTATCGGGGGAGCAGTACTTC.

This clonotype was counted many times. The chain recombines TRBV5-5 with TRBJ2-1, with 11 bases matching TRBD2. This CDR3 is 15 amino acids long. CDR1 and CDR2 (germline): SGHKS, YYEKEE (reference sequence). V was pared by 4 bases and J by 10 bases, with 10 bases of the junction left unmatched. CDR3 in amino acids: CASSTTPGLAAEQFF. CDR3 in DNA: TGTGCCAGCAGCACAACCCCGGGACTAGCGGCCGAGCAGTTCTTC.

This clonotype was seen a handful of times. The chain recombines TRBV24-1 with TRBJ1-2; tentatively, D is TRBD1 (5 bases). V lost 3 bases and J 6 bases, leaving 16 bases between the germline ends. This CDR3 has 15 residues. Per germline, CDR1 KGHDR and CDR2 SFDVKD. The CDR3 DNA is TGTGCCACCAGTGATCCGAGGCAGGGCCTAGATGGCTACACCTTC. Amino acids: CATSDPRQGLDGYTF.

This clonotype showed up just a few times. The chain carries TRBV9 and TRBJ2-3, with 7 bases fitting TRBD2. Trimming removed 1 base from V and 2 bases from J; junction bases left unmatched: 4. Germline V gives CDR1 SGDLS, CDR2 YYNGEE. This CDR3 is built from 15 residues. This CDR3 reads CASSVFSGVTDTQYF. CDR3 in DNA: TGTGCCAGCAGCGTATTCAGCGGGGTCACAGATACGCAGTATTTT.

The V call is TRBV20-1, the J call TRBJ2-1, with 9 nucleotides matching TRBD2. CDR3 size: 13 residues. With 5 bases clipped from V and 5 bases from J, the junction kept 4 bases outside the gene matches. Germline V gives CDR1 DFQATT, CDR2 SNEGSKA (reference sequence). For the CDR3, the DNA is TGCAGTGCTGGAATAGCGGGAGACAATGAGCAGTTCTTC. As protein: CSAGIAGDNEQFF.

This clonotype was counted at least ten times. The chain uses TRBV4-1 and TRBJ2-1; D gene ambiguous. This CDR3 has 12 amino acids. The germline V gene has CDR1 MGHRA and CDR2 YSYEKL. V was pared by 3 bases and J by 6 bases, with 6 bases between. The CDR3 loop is CASSQGGNEQFF. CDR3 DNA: TGCGCCAGCAGCCAGGGTGGCAATGAGCAGTTCTTC.

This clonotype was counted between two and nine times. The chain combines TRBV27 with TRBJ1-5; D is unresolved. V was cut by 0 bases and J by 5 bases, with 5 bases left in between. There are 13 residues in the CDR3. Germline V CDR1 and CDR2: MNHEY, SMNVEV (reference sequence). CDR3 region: CASSLSSYQPQHF. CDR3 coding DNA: TGTGCCAGCAGTTTATCTTCGTATCAGCCCCAGCATTTT.

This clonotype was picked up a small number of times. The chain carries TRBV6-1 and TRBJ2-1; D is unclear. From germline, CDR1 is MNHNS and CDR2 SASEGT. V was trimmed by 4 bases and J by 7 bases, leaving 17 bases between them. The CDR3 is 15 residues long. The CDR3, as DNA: TGTGCCAGCAGTGGGGGATTTCTATCCGGGAATGAGCAGTTCTTC. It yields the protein CASSGGFLSGNEQFF.

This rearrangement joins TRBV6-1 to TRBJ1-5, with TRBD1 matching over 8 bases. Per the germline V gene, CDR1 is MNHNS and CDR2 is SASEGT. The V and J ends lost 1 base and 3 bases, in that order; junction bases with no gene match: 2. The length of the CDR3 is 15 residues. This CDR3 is CASSEGDRINQPQHF. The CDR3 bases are TGTGCCAGCAGTGAAGGGGACAGGATCAATCAGCCCCAGCATTTT.

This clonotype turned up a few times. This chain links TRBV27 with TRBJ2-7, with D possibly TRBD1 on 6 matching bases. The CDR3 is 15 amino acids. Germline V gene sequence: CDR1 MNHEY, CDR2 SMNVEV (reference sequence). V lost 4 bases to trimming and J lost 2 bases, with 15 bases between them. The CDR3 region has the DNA TGTGCCAGCAGTTCACCCTACCCAGGGGCCTACGAGCAGTACTTC. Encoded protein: CASSSPYPGAYEQYF.

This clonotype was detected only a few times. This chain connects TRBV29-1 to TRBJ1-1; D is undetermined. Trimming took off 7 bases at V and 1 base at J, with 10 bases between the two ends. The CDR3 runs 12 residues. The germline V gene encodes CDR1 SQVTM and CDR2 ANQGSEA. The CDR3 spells CSGMDWNTEAFF. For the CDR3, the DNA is TGCAGCGGGATGGATTGGAACACTGAAGCTTTCTTT.

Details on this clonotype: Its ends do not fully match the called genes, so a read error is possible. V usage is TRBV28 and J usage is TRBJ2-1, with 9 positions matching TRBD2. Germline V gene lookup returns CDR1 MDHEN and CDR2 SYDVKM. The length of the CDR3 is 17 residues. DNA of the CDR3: TGTGCCAGCAGTGCACCCCAAGGGACTAGCTCCAACAATGAGCAGTTCTTC. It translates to CASSAPQGTSSNNEQFF. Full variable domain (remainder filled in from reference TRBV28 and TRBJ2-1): DVKVTQSSRYLVKRTGEKVFLECVQDMDHENMFWYRQDPGLGLRLIYFSYDVKMKEKGDIPEGYSVSREKKERFSLILESASTNQTSMYLCASSAPQGTSSNNEQFFGPGTRLTVL.

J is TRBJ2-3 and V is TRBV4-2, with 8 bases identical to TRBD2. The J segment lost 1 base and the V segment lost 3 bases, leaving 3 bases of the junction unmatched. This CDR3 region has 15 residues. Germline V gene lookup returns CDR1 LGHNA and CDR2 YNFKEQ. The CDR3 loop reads CASSHRGGGTDTQYF. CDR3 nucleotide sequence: TGTGCCAGCAGCCATCGGGGGGGGGGCACAGATACGCAGTATTTT.

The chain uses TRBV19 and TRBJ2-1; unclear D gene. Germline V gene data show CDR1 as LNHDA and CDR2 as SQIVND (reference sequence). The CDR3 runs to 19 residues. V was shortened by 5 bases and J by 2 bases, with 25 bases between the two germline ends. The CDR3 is CASSREAPVYRLTYNEQFF. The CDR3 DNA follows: TGTGCCAGTAGTCGTGAGGCCCCAGTCTACCGCCTAACCTACAATGAGCAGTTCTTC. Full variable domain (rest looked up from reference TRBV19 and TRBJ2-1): DGGITQSPKYLFRKEGQNVTLSCEQNLNHDAMYWYRQDPGQGLRLIYYSQIVNDFQKGDIAEGYSVSREKKESFPLTVTSAQKNPTAFYLCASSREAPVYRLTYNEQFFGPGTRLTVL.

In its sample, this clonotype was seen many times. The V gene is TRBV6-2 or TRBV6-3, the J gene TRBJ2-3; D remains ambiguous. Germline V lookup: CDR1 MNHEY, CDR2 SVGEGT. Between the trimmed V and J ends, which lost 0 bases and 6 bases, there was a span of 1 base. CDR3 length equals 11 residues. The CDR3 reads CASSYSDTQYF. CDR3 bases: TGTGCCAGCAGTTACTCGGATACGCAGTATTTT.

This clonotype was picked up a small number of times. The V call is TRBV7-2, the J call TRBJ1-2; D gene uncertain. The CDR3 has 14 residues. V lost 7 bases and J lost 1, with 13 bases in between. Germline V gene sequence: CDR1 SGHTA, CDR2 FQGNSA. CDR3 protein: CASTRQNINYGYTF. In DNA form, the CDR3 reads TGTGCCAGCACCCGGCAGAACATTAACTATGGCTACACCTTC.

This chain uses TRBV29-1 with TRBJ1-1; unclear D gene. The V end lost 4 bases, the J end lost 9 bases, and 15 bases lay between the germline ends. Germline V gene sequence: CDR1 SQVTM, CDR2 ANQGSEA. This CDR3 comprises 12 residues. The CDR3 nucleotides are TGCAGCGTTGCCTCGAAAAACCCACAAGCTTTCTTT. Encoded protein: CSVASKNPQAFF.

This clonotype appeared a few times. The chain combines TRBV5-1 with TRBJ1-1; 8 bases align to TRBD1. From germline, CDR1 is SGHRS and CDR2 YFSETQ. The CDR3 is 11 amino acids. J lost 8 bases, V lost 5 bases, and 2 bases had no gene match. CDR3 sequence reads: CASRGQEEAFF. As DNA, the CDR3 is TGCGCCAGCAGGGGACAGGAAGAAGCTTTCTTT.

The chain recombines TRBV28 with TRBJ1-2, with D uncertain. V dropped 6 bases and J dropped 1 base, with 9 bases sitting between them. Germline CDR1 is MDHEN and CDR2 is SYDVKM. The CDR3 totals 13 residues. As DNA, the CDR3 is TGTGCCAGCAGGAGGAGGGATAACTATGGCTACACCTTC. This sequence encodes CASRRRDNYGYTF.

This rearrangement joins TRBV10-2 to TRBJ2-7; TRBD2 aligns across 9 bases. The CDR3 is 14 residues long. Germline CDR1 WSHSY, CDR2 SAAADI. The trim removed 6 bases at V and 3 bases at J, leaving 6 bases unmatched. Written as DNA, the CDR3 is TGCGCCAGCAGGGGAAGTAGCGGGGGCTACGAGCAGTACTTC. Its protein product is CASRGSSGGYEQYF.

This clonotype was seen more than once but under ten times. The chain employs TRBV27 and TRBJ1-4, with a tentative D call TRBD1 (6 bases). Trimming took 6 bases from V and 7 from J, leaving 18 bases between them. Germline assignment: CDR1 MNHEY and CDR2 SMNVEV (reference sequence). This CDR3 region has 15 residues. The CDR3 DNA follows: TGTGCCAGCAGACGAGCCGGGACAACGGGTGAAAAACTGTTTTTT. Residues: CASRRAGTTGEKLFF. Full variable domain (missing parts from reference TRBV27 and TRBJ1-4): EAQVTQNPRYLITVTGKKLTVTCSQNMNHEYMSWYRQDPGLGLRQIYYSMNVEVTDKGDVPEGYKVSRKEKRNFPLILESPSPNQTSLYFCASRRAGTTGEKLFFGSGTQLSVL.

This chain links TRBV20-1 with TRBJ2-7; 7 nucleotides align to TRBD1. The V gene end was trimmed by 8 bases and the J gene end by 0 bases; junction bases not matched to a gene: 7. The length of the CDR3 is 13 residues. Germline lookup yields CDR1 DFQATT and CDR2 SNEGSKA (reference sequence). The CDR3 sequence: CSLEGQLSYEQYF. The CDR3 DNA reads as TGCAGTTTAGAGGGACAGCTCTCCTACGAGCAGTACTTC.

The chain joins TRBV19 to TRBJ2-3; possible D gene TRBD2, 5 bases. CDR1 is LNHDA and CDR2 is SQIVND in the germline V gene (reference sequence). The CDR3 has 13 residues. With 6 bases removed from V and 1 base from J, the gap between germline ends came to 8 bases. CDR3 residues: CASRERGTDTQYF. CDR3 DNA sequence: TGTGCCAGTAGGGAGAGGGGCACAGATACGCAGTATTTT.

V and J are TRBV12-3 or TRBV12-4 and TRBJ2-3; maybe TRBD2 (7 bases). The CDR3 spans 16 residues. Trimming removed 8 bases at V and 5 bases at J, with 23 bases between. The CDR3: CASFKRVGGGIDTQYF. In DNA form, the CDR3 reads TGTGCCAGCTTCAAGAGGGTAGGGGGGGGAATAGATACGCAGTATTTT.

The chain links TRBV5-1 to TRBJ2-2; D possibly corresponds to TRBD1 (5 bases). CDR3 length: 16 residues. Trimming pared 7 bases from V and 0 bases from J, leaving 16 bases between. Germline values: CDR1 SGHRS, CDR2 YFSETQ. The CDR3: CASRYRQPTNTGELFF. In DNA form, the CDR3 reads TGCGCCAGCCGGTACCGACAGCCTACGAACACCGGGGAGCTGTTTTTT.

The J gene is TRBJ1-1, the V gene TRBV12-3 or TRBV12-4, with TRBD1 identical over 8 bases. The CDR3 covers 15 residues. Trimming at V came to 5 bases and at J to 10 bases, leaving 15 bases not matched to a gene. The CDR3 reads CASSHRDRTGGVAFF. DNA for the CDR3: TGTGCCAGCAGTCACCGGGACAGGACGGGTGGCGTAGCTTTCTTT.

CDR3 region: CATCNPGNTEAFF. The CDR3 coding sequence is TGTGCCACGTGTAACCCGGGGAACACTGAAGCTTTCTTT. The chain has TRBV19 and TRBJ1-1; D uncertain. V gave up 10 bases and J gave up 1 base, with 13 bases separating them. This CDR3 has 13 residues. Per germline, CDR1 LNHDA and CDR2 SQIVND (reference sequence).